These 32 T cell receptor beta chains share one sample of origin, sequenced in a study of cytomegalovirus exposure and HLA in healthy donors. 13 Jbeta primers and 60 Vbeta primers were used for the PCR. The method was immunoSEQ multiplex PCR; TCRdb's version includes in-frame clones alone and lacks a portion of them. The sample has about 220,000 clones; 82% are singletons. Sequencing input: PBMCs. Receptor source: a man in his forties in good health and CMV-seropositive.

The chain couples TRBV7-9 to TRBJ1-5; 7 nucleotides align to TRBD1. Trimming at V came to 4 bases and at J to 1 base, leaving 1 base not matched to a gene. The CDR3 contains 14 residues. CDR1 and CDR2 (germline): SEHNR, FQNEAQ (reference sequence). In DNA, the CDR3 is TGTGCCAGCAGCTACAGGGGAAGCAATCAGCCCCAGCATTTT. It specifies CASSYRGSNQPQHF.

The V and J genes are TRBV7-2 and TRBJ1-2; no clear D gene. Germline V gene data show CDR1 as SGHTA and CDR2 as FQGNSA. The CDR3 extends over 15 amino acids. The V and J ends lost 5 bases and 5 bases respectively, with 18 bases between them. CDR3 nucleotides: TGTGCCAGCAGCCGGAGTTCGACGGAACCTTATGGCTACACCTTC. Its protein is CASSRSSTEPYGYTF. Looking up the rest from reference TRBV7-2 and TRBJ1-2 gives the full variable domain: GAGVSQSPSNKVTEKGKDVELRCDPISGHTALYWYRQSLGQGLEFLIYFQGNSAPDKSGLPSDRFSAERTGGSVSTLTIQRTQQEDSAVYLCASSRSSTEPYGYTFGSGTRLTVV.

This clone has only one observation. The genes are TRBV5-6 and TRBJ2-1, with 12 bases that match TRBD2. CDR3 length equals 16 residues. Trimming at V came to 2 bases and at J to 4 bases, leaving 4 bases not matched to a gene. Germline V CDR1 and CDR2: SGHDT, YYEEEE. CDR3 DNA sequence: TGTGCCAGCAGCTTAACCGGGACTAGCGGGTACAATGAGCAGTTCTTC. Translating gives CASSLTGTSGYNEQFF.

This clone has only a few counts. The same CDR3 arises from other DNA sequences in this sample as well. The chain combines TRBV7-9 with TRBJ1-2; D gene unclear. This CDR3 spans 14 amino acids. Per the germline V gene, CDR1 is SEHNR and CDR2 is FQNEAQ (reference sequence). The V gene lost 1 base and the J gene lost 1 base, with 7 bases spanning the gap. The CDR3 reads CASSLGQNNYGYTF. The CDR3 DNA sequence: TGTGCCAGCAGCTTAGGGCAGAATAACTATGGCTACACCTTC.

The sample holds one count of this clone. This sequence joins TRBV7-3 and TRBJ2-5; D is perhaps TRBD2 (5 bases). V was trimmed by 3 bases and J by 1 base, leaving 12 bases between them. The CDR3 spans 15 residues. Germline values: CDR1 SGHTA, CDR2 FQGTGA. The CDR3, as DNA: TGTGCCAGCAGCTTGTCCGGACTCTTCCAAGAGACCCAGTACTTC. Protein sequence: CASSLSGLFQETQYF.

The chain employs TRBV4-2 and TRBJ2-7; TRBD2 agrees at 9 bases. This CDR3 comprises 17 residues. The germline V gene has CDR1 LGHNA and CDR2 YNFKEQ. V lost 0 bases and J lost 0; bases outside the gene matches: 6. CDR3 loop: CASSQDQREAYSYEQYF. In DNA, the CDR3 is TGTGCCAGCAGCCAAGACCAGCGGGAGGCCTACTCCTACGAGCAGTACTTC.

J is TRBJ1-2 and V is TRBV19; D remains unclear. Germline CDR1 and CDR2: LNHDA and SQIVND (reference sequence). The length of the CDR3 is 11 residues. Trimming took off 10 bases at V and 2 bases at J, with 8 bases between the two ends. The CDR3 is CATSLNYGYTF. Here the CDR3 DNA reads TGTGCCACCTCTTTAAACTATGGCTACACCTTC.

The V and J genes are TRBV5-6 and TRBJ2-3; D unclear. CDR1 is SGHDT and CDR2 is YYEEEE in the germline V gene. V gave up 0 bases and J gave up 4 bases, with 9 bases separating them. The CDR3 contains 14 residues. CDR3 region: CASSLGLDPDTQYF. In nucleotides, the CDR3 is TGTGCCAGCAGCTTGGGGCTAGATCCAGATACGCAGTATTTT.

The chain carries TRBV2 and TRBJ2-7, with D possibly being TRBD2 (6 bases). The CDR3 is made up of 15 amino acids. Germline values: CDR1 SNHLY, CDR2 FYNNEI. V shed 2 bases and J shed 2 bases, with 13 bases lying between them. The CDR3 is CASSERLAPTYEQYF. The CDR3, as DNA: TGTGCCAGCAGTGAACGGCTAGCGCCCACCTACGAGCAGTACTTC. Filled out from reference TRBV2 and TRBJ2-7, the complete variable domain reads EPEVTQTPSHQVTQMGQEVILRCVPISNHLYFYWYRQILGQKVEFLVSFYNNEISEKSEIFDDQFSVERPDGSNFTLKIRSTKLEDSAMYFCASSERLAPTYEQYFGPGTRLTVT.

A note on this clone: Relative to the germline gene, one junction end is altered; a read error may explain this. The chain couples TRBV7-9 to TRBJ2-2; D not certain. Germline lookup yields CDR1 SEHNR and CDR2 FQNEAQ (reference sequence). This CDR3 has 14 residues. The CDR3 sequence is CSSSFAARLGELFF. In nucleotides, the CDR3 is TGTTCCAGCAGCTTTGCGGCTAGATTAGGGGAGCTGTTTTTT.

This rearrangement joins TRBV10-1 to TRBJ2-3, with unresolved D. Germline values: CDR1 WNHNN, CDR2 SYGVQD (reference sequence). The CDR3 has 14 residues. Trimming removed 3 bases from V and 2 bases from J, with 9 bases in between. The CDR3 loop reads CASSDSFYTDTQYF. The CDR3 nucleotides read TGCGCCAGCAGTGATAGCTTCTACACAGATACGCAGTATTTT.

This clone was detected only once. This chain connects TRBV27 to TRBJ2-7, with 7 bases lining up with TRBD1. V dropped 0 bases and J dropped 5; count of bases not matched to a gene: 7. The CDR3 covers 15 residues. The germline V gene encodes CDR1 MNHEY and CDR2 SMNVEV (reference sequence). CDR3 region: CASSLSGGDGNEQYF. The DNA for the CDR3 is TGTGCCAGCAGTTTATCAGGGGGCGATGGCAACGAGCAGTACTTC.

The rearrangement uses TRBV27 and TRBJ2-5; maybe TRBD2 (5 bases). The end of the DNA aligns better with TRBJ2-7, so the J call may be wrong. The CDR3 is 13 amino acids. The germline V gene encodes CDR1 MNHEY and CDR2 SMNVEV (reference sequence). The CDR3 here is CASSLLGSGEQYF. The CDR3 nucleotides read TGTGCCAGCAGTTTATTGGGGAGTGGCGAGCAGTACTTC.

This clone was observed a single time. V gene TRBV6-5 combines with J gene TRBJ1-1, with D maybe TRBD1 (5 bases). From germline, CDR1 is MNHEY and CDR2 SVGAGI. The CDR3 length is 13 residues. Between the trimmed V and J ends, which lost 11 bases and 5 bases, there was a span of 18 bases. DNA of the CDR3: TGTGCCGTTACAGGTCCCGCTGGGACTGAAGCTTTCTTT. Encoded protein: CAVTGPAGTEAFF.

The chain joins TRBV10-1 to TRBJ2-2; possibly TRBD2 for D (6 bases). Deletions cut 5 bases from V and 3 bases from J, with 13 bases between. CDR3 length: 15 amino acids. Looked up from germline, CDR1 is WNHNN and CDR2 is SYGVQD (reference sequence). For the CDR3, the DNA is TGCGCCAGCAGTAGTGGGGGGTTGGACACCGGGGAGCTGTTTTTT. Translation gives CASSSGGLDTGELFF.

The rearrangement links TRBV6-5 to TRBJ2-7, with D possibly matching TRBD2 (6 bases). The CDR3 loop spans 15 amino acids. V lost 7 bases, J lost 4 bases, and 20 bases lay in between. The V gene's germline CDR1 is MNHEY and CDR2 SVGAGI. The CDR3 region has the DNA TGTGCCAGCACCCGAGGAGGCGGGATAAAATACGAGCAGTACTTC. As protein: CASTRGGGIKYEQYF.

The rearrangement joins TRBV9 to TRBJ2-1; 7 positions match TRBD2. The CDR3 sequence is 14 residues long. J gave up 5 bases and V 5 bases, and 7 bases lay outside the gene matches. CDR1 is SGDLS and CDR2 is YYNGEE in the germline V gene. The CDR3 loop is CASSSGGLNNEQFF. The CDR3 DNA is TGTGCCAGCAGTTCTGGGGGACTAAACAATGAGCAGTTCTTC.

A remark on this clone: A much larger clone is a single base away; this may be a read error. The chain joins TRBV7-9 to TRBJ1-2; D might be TRBD1 (6 bases). The CDR3 has 12 residues. From germline, CDR1 is SEHNR and CDR2 FQNEAQ (reference sequence). The chain's CDR3 is CSSRPGDYGYTF. In DNA form, the CDR3 reads TGTTCCAGCAGGCCAGGGGACTATGGCTACACCTTC.

The chain links TRBV5-1 to TRBJ1-1, with D tentatively TRBD1 (5 bases). Per germline, CDR1 SGHRS and CDR2 YFSETQ. The V gene lost 1 base and the J gene lost 5 bases, with 9 bases spanning the gap. The CDR3 totals 13 residues. CDR3 sequence (DNA): TGCGCCAGCAGCTTGCAGGGAGGAACTGAAGCTTTCTTT. Translated: CASSLQGGTEAFF. The variable domain in full, with the rest retrieved from reference TRBV5-1 and TRBJ1-1, is KAGVTQTPRYLIKTRGQQVTLSCSPISGHRSVSWYQQTPGQGLQFLFEYFSETQRNKGNFPGRFSGRQFSNSRSEMNVSTLELGDSALYLCASSLQGGTEAFFGQGTRLTVV.

About this clone itself: In the same sample, other DNA sequences code for this CDR3. The CDR3 nucleotides read TGTGCCAGCAGCTTGGCGGGGGGTTCCACTGAAGCTTTCTTT. This encodes CASSLAGGSTEAFF. This chain joins TRBV5-6 and TRBJ1-1; D possibly corresponds to TRBD1 (5 bases). CDR3 length: 14 residues. V was cut by 0 bases and J by 4 bases, with 10 bases left in between. The germline V gene has CDR1 SGHDT and CDR2 YYEEEE. The entire variable domain, with the rest obtained from reference TRBV5-6 and TRBJ1-1, is as follows: DAGVTQSPTHLIKTRGQQVTLRCSPKSGHDTVSWYQQALGQGPQFIFQYYEEEERQRGNFPDRFSGHQFPNYSSELNVNALLLGDSALYLCASSLAGGSTEAFFGQGTRLTVV.

This rearrangement joins TRBV4-1 to TRBJ1-4; 8 bases are a match to TRBD1. The junction had 4 bases not matched to a gene; V was cut back by 0 bases and J by 4 bases. Germline CDR1 reads MGHRA; CDR2 reads YSYEKL. The CDR3 length is 16 residues. The chain's CDR3 is CASSQDQTGDNEKLFF. Written as DNA, the CDR3 is TGCGCCAGCAGCCAAGACCAGACAGGGGATAATGAAAAACTGTTTTTT.

The chain carries TRBV5-4 and TRBJ2-2; 9 bases line up with TRBD1. V gave up 5 bases and J gave up 6 bases; unmatched junction bases: 11. From germline, CDR1 is SGHNT and CDR2 YYREEE (reference sequence). The CDR3 contains 16 residues. CDR3 in amino acids: CASRADRGTRSGELFF. DNA of the CDR3: TGTGCCAGCAGGGCGGACAGGGGTACCCGTTCCGGGGAGCTGTTTTTT. Drawing the rest from reference TRBV5-4 and TRBJ2-2, the complete variable domain is ETGVTQSPTHLIKTRGQQVTLRCSSQSGHNTVSWYQQALGQGPQFIFQYYREEENGRGNFPPRFSGLQFPNYSSELNVNALELDDSALYLCASRADRGTRSGELFFGEGSRLTVL.

V is TRBV5-1 and J is TRBJ2-1, with a possible D match to TRBD2 (6 bases). CDR3 length: 14 residues. Trimming removed 5 bases from V and 6 bases from J, with 15 bases in between. Germline V lookup: CDR1 SGHRS, CDR2 YFSETQ. The CDR3 region is CASRPAGRPNEQFF. The CDR3 DNA follows: TGCGCCAGCAGACCGGCAGGGAGGCCCAATGAGCAGTTCTTC.

This chain joins TRBV6-1 and TRBJ2-5; TRBD1 is a possible D gene (6 bases). The germline gives CDR1 MNHNS, CDR2 SASEGT. Trimming pared 2 bases from V and 2 bases from J, leaving 15 bases between. The CDR3 has 16 residues. This chain's CDR3 is CASSEQGSRPQETQYF. The CDR3 DNA follows: TGTGCCAGCAGTGAACAGGGGTCGCGTCCTCAAGAGACCCAGTACTTC.

As for this clone: At one end, the junction sequence differs from germline, possibly due to a read error. The V gene is TRBV5-1, the J gene TRBJ1-1; the D gene is possibly TRBD1 (5 bases). The CDR3 covers 13 residues. The germline gives CDR1 SGHRS, CDR2 YFSETQ. The chain's CDR3 is CASSFGAATEAFF. The DNA of the CDR3 is TGTGCCAGCAGCTTTGGGGCGGCCACTGAAGCTTTCTTT.

Only a few counts were recorded for this clone. The rearrangement uses TRBV5-1 and TRBJ2-6; D is unclear. The CDR3 totals 16 residues. The V and J ends lost 4 bases and 0 bases respectively, with 11 bases between them. Germline CDR1 is SGHRS and CDR2 is YFSETQ. The CDR3 nucleotides are TGCGCCAGCAGCCCTACCCCTAGCTCTGGGGCCAACGTCCTGACTTTC. Protein: CASSPTPSSGANVLTF.

V gene TRBV4-2 combines with J gene TRBJ1-1; D is unclear. This CDR3 is built from 15 residues. V was cut by 1 base and J by 1 base, with 10 bases left in between. Germline lookup yields CDR1 LGHNA and CDR2 YNFKEQ. CDR3 sequence (DNA): TGTGCCAGCAGCCAAGTAGCCCGGGGGAACACTGAAGCTTTCTTT. It specifies CASSQVARGNTEAFF.

The CDR3 DNA reads as TGTGCCAGCAGCTTAGACCCGGCTAACTATGGCTACACCTTC. This encodes CASSLDPANYGYTF. V gene TRBV7-9 combines with J gene TRBJ1-2, with D unresolved. This CDR3 comprises 14 residues. Germline V gives CDR1 SEHNR, CDR2 FQNEAQ (reference sequence). With 1 base removed from V and 0 bases from J, the gap between germline ends came to 6 bases.

This chain links TRBV15 with TRBJ2-1, with D possibly TRBD2 on 6 matching bases. This CDR3 region has 14 residues. Deletions cut 3 bases from V and 0 bases from J, with 6 bases between. Looked up from germline, CDR1 is LNHNV and CDR2 is YYDKDF (reference sequence). The CDR3 nucleotides read TGTGCCACCAGCAGGGGGGGCTCCTACAATGAGCAGTTCTTC. Translation gives CATSRGGSYNEQFF.

The V and J genes are TRBV2 and TRBJ2-1, with 7 bases identical to TRBD2. There are 11 residues in the CDR3. Germline loops: CDR1 SNHLY, CDR2 FYNNEI. The V gene end was trimmed by 1 base and the J gene end by 15 bases; junction bases not matched to a gene: 3. The chain's CDR3 is CASSEVREGFF. CDR3 nucleotide sequence: TGTGCCAGCAGTGAAGTCAGGGAGGGGTTCTTC. Full variable domain (rest looked up from reference TRBV2 and TRBJ2-1): EPEVTQTPSHQVTQMGQEVILRCVPISNHLYFYWYRQILGQKVEFLVSFYNNEISEKSEIFDDQFSVERPDGSNFTLKIRSTKLEDSAMYFCASSEVREGFFGPGTRLTVL.

This chain joins TRBV18 and TRBJ2-2; D remains ambiguous. The CDR3 spans 12 residues. The germline V and J ends were trimmed by 8 bases and 3 bases, with 7 bases remaining between them. CDR1 is KGHSH and CDR2 is LQKENI in the germline V gene. The DNA for the CDR3 is TGTGCCAGCAAACGGTACACCGGGGAGCTGTTTTTT. Its protein is CASKRYTGELFF.

This clone was detected only once. J is TRBJ1-2 and V is TRBV7-9; D is ambiguous. V was shortened by 5 bases and J by 9 bases, with 16 bases between the two germline ends. The germline V gene encodes CDR1 SEHNR and CDR2 FQNEAQ (reference sequence). This CDR3 comprises 13 residues. CDR3 sequence (DNA): TGTGCCAGCAGCCAACCCACCCCCCTAAGCTACACCTTC. Translating gives CASSQPTPLSYTF. Drawing the rest from reference TRBV7-9 and TRBJ1-2, the complete variable domain is DTGVSQNPRHKITKRGQNVTFRCDPISEHNRLYWYRQTLGQGPEFLTYFQNEAQLEKSRLLSDRFSAERPKGSFSTLEIQRTEQGDSAMYLCASSQPTPLSYTFGSGTRLTVV.